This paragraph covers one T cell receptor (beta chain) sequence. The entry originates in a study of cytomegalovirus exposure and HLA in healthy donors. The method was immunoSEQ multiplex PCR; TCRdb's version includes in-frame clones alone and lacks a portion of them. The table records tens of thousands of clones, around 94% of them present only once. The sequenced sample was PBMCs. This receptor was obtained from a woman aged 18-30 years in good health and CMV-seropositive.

CDR3 sequence (DNA): TGTGCCAGCAGTTCCGTCACCGGGGAGCTGTTTTTT. Its protein product is CASSSVTGELFF. This chain links TRBV28 with TRBJ2-2; D gene uncertain. CDR1 and CDR2 from the germline V gene are MDHEN and SYDVKM. The ends were cut back, 4 bases at V and 4 bases at J, with 4 bases in the middle. The CDR3 is 12 amino acids. The entire variable domain, with the rest obtained from reference TRBV28 and TRBJ2-2, is as follows: DVKVTQSSRYLVKRTGEKVFLECVQDMDHENMFWYRQDPGLGLRLIYFSYDVKMKEKGDIPEGYSVSREKKERFSLILESASTNQTSMYLCASSSVTGELFFGEGSRLTVL.